One and the same sample provided the 21 T cell receptor beta chains below, sequenced in a study of cytomegalovirus exposure and HLA in healthy donors. The assay was immunoSEQ multiplex PCR, and TCRdb's table has in-frame clones only and misses some. This table has roughly 280,000 clones, approximately 83% appearing once. The sequenced sample was PBMCs. The source is a woman under 30 in good health and CMV-seronegative.

The gene calls are TRBV6-5 and TRBJ2-7, with a possible D match to TRBD2 (7 bases). The CDR3 is 13 residues long. Germline V gene lookup returns CDR1 MNHEY and CDR2 SVGAGI. V was pared by 2 bases and J by 5 bases, with 10 bases between. CDR3 bases: TGTGCCAGCAGTTACGGGGGGGGCGACGAGCAGTACTTC. It specifies CASSYGGGDEQYF.

Points on this clone: The sample holds other DNA sequences that translate to the same CDR3. This sequence joins TRBV29-1 and TRBJ1-6; TRBD1 matches 10 bases. V was pared by 5 bases and J by 7 bases, with 2 bases of the junction left unmatched. Germline V gene lookup returns CDR1 SQVTM and CDR2 ANQGSEA. The CDR3 runs 13 residues. CDR3 in amino acids: CSVRTGGNSPLHF. The CDR3, as DNA: TGCAGCGTTAGGACAGGGGGAAATTCACCCCTCCACTTT.

This chain connects TRBV13 to TRBJ1-1, with unresolved D. The V end was cut by 0 bases, the J end by 3 bases, with 26 bases between. Germline loops: CDR1 PRHDT, CDR2 FYEKMQ (reference sequence). The CDR3 consists of 20 residues. The CDR3 DNA reads TGTGCCAGCAGCTTAGGCCGATTTACTAGGCCAGGATTTTCCCACACTGAAGCTTTCTTT. Protein sequence: CASSLGRFTRPGFSHTEAFF.

The CDR3 DNA reads TGCGCCAGCAGTGAGCGGGGACTACACTCCTACGAGCAGTACTTC. This gives the protein CASSERGLHSYEQYF. This chain connects TRBV10-1 to TRBJ2-7; 7 positions match TRBD2. With 2 bases clipped from V and 0 bases from J, the junction kept 4 bases outside the gene matches. CDR1 WNHNN and CDR2 SYGVQD come from the germline V gene (reference sequence). This CDR3 contains 15 residues.

This CDR3 is CASSPENSPLHF. The CDR3 DNA follows: TGTGCCAGCAGTCCCGAGAATTCACCCCTCCACTTT. This chain joins TRBV28 and TRBJ1-6, with D unresolved. Trimming stripped 5 bases from V and 7 bases from J, with 6 bases between. This CDR3 comprises 12 residues. In germline, CDR1 is MDHEN, CDR2 SYDVKM.

The V call is TRBV5-1, the J call TRBJ2-5, with 8 bases identical to TRBD1. The CDR3 has 15 amino acids. Losses at the gene ends were 4 bases for V and 4 bases for J; bases not matched to a gene: 9. CDR1 is SGHRS and CDR2 is YFSETQ in the germline V gene. CDR3 amino acids: CASSRQDRERETQYF. For the CDR3, the DNA is TGCGCCAGCAGCAGGCAGGACAGGGAACGAGAGACCCAGTACTTC.

The V and J genes are TRBV19 and TRBJ2-2; D is uncertain. V gave up 5 bases and J gave up 5 bases, with 15 bases separating them. Per germline, CDR1 LNHDA and CDR2 SQIVND (reference sequence). This CDR3 is built from 15 residues. The CDR3 protein is CASSPSRSGTGELFF. The DNA of the CDR3 is TGTGCCAGTAGTCCGAGTCGGTCCGGGACCGGGGAGCTGTTTTTT.

This sequence joins TRBV18 and TRBJ2-5, with D possibly TRBD1 on 6 matching bases. Per the germline V gene, CDR1 is KGHSH and CDR2 is LQKENI. V was shortened by 1 base and J by 4 bases, with 16 bases between the two germline ends. The CDR3 runs to 16 residues. The CDR3 coding sequence is TGTGCCAGCTCACCACAGGCCAGGGGAGATGTAGAGACCCAGTACTTC. It encodes CASSPQARGDVETQYF.

The gene calls are TRBV28 and TRBJ2-1; tentatively, D is TRBD2 (5 bases). Germline V lookup: CDR1 MDHEN, CDR2 SYDVKM. Between the trimmed V and J ends, which lost 9 bases and 3 bases, there was a span of 12 bases. The length of the CDR3 is 13 residues. CDR3 nucleotides: TGTGCCAGTCAAGGCCGGGGCTACAATGAGCAGTTCTTC. Protein sequence: CASQGRGYNEQFF.

The rearrangement uses TRBV19 and TRBJ2-7, with 7 bases aligning to TRBD2. The CDR3 has 17 residues. Germline V gene lookup returns CDR1 LNHDA and CDR2 SQIVND (reference sequence). The V gene end was trimmed by 1 base and the J gene end by 2 bases; junction bases not matched to a gene: 11. The CDR3 protein is CASSIVFLAEPAYEQYF. The DNA for the CDR3 is TGTGCCAGTAGTATAGTGTTCCTAGCGGAACCGGCCTACGAGCAGTACTTC.

The CDR3 loop is CASSPGQGSADTQYF. The CDR3 nucleotides read TGTGCCAGCAGCCCCGGACAGGGAAGCGCAGATACGCAGTATTTT. This chain links TRBV14 with TRBJ2-3; 8 bases map to TRBD1. Germline CDR1 and CDR2: SGHDN and FVKESK. V trimming: 4 bases; J trimming: 4 bases; junction bases outside the gene matches: 7. The CDR3 spans 15 residues. Full variable domain (outside the CDR3, taken from reference TRBV14 and TRBJ2-3): EAGVTQFPSHSVIEKGQTVTLRCDPISGHDNLYWYRRVMGKEIKFLLHFVKESKQDESGMPNNRFLAERTGGTYSTLKVQPAELEDSGVYFCASSPGQGSADTQYFGPGTRLTVL.

J is TRBJ2-7 and V is TRBV30, with D perhaps matching TRBD2 (6 bases). V was shortened by 4 bases and J by 7 bases, with 23 bases between the two germline ends. Germline CDR1 GTSNPN, CDR2 SVGIG (reference sequence). The CDR3 runs 15 residues. CDR3 nucleotide sequence: TGTGCCTGGACTCCTCGGGGAGTCCACCGGGGGGAGCAGTACTTC. Translating gives CAWTPRGVHRGEQYF.

The chain has TRBV7-2 and TRBJ1-2; possibly TRBD1 for D (6 bases). The CDR3 has 14 amino acids. The germline V gene has CDR1 SGHTA and CDR2 FQGNSA. Trimming took off 1 base at V and 2 bases at J, with 8 bases between the two ends. CDR3 sequence: CASSLGGLNYGYTF. DNA of the CDR3: TGTGCCAGCAGCTTAGGGGGGCTGAACTATGGCTACACCTTC.

J is TRBJ2-1 and V is TRBV7-3; TRBD1 matches 10 bases. The CDR3 covers 15 residues. In germline, CDR1 is SGHTA, CDR2 FQGTGA. Unmatched junction bases numbered 10, after V lost 5 bases and J lost 9 bases. CDR3 region: CASSPRQGATGEQFF. The CDR3 nucleotides read TGTGCCAGCAGCCCTCGACAGGGGGCGACGGGTGAGCAGTTCTTC.

CDR3 amino acids: CASSREGQGTSEKLFF. CDR3 in DNA: TGCGCCAGCAGCCGGGAAGGACAGGGTACGAGTGAAAAACTGTTTTTT. V and J are TRBV4-3 and TRBJ1-4, with TRBD1 matching 8 bases. Trimming took 4 bases from V and 7 from J; bases not matched to a gene: 11. CDR1 is LGHNA and CDR2 is YSLEER in the germline V gene. This CDR3 has 16 amino acids.

This clone has a handful of counts. The rearrangement links TRBV9 to TRBJ1-3; D gene ambiguous. The CDR3 is 14 residues long. Germline CDR1 is SGDLS and CDR2 is YYNGEE. The V and J ends lost 3 bases and 0 bases respectively, with 7 bases between them. CDR3 in DNA: TGTGCCAGCAGCGCAGTTGGCTCTGGAAACACCATATATTTT. Translation gives CASSAVGSGNTIYF. The complete variable domain, with remaining parts taken from reference TRBV9 and TRBJ1-3, reads DSGVTQTPKHLITATGQRVTLRCSPRSGDLSVYWYQQSLDQGLQFLIQYYNGEERAKGNILERFSAQQFPDLHSELNLSSLELGDSALYFCASSAVGSGNTIYFGEGSWLTVV.

J is TRBJ1-2 and V is TRBV27, with D maybe TRBD1 (5 bases). V shed 7 bases and J shed 0 bases, with 21 bases lying between them. Germline V gene sequence: CDR1 MNHEY, CDR2 SMNVEV (reference sequence). This CDR3 has 17 amino acids. The CDR3 protein is CASIWGSLWMPNYGYTF. In nucleotides, the CDR3 is TGTGCCAGCATCTGGGGCAGCCTTTGGATGCCTAACTATGGCTACACCTTC.

The rearrangement uses TRBV25-1 and TRBJ2-5; 8 bases match TRBD1. Germline CDR1 and CDR2: MGHDK and SYGVNS. The junction had 11 bases not matched to a gene; V was cut back by 7 bases and J by 1 base. The CDR3 is made up of 16 amino acids. In DNA form, the CDR3 reads TGTGCCAGCACCCAACCCCCCGGACAGGGCCAAGAGACCCAGTACTTC. Its protein product is CASTQPPGQGQETQYF.

J is TRBJ2-1 and V is TRBV5-4, with D maybe TRBD2 (6 bases). This CDR3 has 15 amino acids. V lost 4 bases and J lost 7, with 18 bases in between. The germline V gene encodes CDR1 SGHNT and CDR2 YYREEE (reference sequence). CDR3 region: CASSLPSLGGNEQFF. CDR3 in DNA: TGTGCCAGCAGCCTACCTAGCCTGGGGGGAAATGAGCAGTTCTTC.

The chain is built from TRBV7-2 and TRBJ1-1; TRBD1 matches at 7 bases. CDR1 and CDR2 (germline): SGHTA, FQGNSA. The J segment lost 0 bases and the V segment lost 4 bases, leaving 2 bases of the junction unmatched. CDR3 length: 14 amino acids. CDR3 nucleotides: TGTGCCAGCAGCTCTGACAGGGTGAACACTGAAGCTTTCTTT. Its protein is CASSSDRVNTEAFF.

This chain links TRBV28 with TRBJ1-1; no clear D gene. The CDR3 extends over 14 amino acids. Germline assignment: CDR1 MDHEN and CDR2 SYDVKM. V dropped 5 bases and J dropped 3 bases, with 13 bases sitting between them. CDR3 residues: CASSNDKFYTEAFF. The CDR3 nucleotides are TGTGCCAGCAGTAATGACAAATTCTACACTGAAGCTTTCTTT.